The 32 T cell receptor beta chains given below trace back to one sample, sequenced in a study of T cell responses to AZD1222 COVID-19 vaccine. Method: immunoSEQ multiplex PCR; TCRdb's copy keeps in-frame clones and lacks some. The profile shows approximately 110,000 clones, roughly 90% of them singletons. The sequenced sample was peripheral blood, obtained on day 0 of AZD1222 vaccination. These receptors were obtained from an adult in good health.

The gene calls are TRBV19 and TRBJ2-2; 9 bases match TRBD1. Trimming took 6 bases from V and 1 from J; bases not matched to a gene: 3. CDR1 LNHDA and CDR2 SQIVND come from the germline V gene (reference sequence). CDR3 length: 15 amino acids. CDR3 nucleotide sequence: TGTGCCAGTAGACAGGGGGCGGGGAACACCGGGGAGCTGTTTTTT. It is translated as CASRQGAGNTGELFF.

This clone was counted once. The chain joins TRBV27 to TRBJ2-2, with 7 bases aligning to TRBD2. Trimming removed 2 bases from V and 5 bases from J; junction bases left unmatched: 8. The CDR3 sequence is 16 residues long. From germline, CDR1 is MNHEY and CDR2 SMNVEV (reference sequence). This chain's CDR3 is CASSLGASGRTGELFF. The CDR3 region has the DNA TGTGCCAGCAGTTTAGGGGCTAGCGGACGGACCGGGGAGCTGTTTTTT.

This chain joins TRBV19 and TRBJ1-4, with D maybe TRBD1 (5 bases). V was clipped by 4 bases and J by 1 base, with 7 bases between them. CDR1 is LNHDA and CDR2 is SQIVND in the germline V gene (reference sequence). The CDR3 runs to 14 residues. CDR3 region: CASSRQRTNEKLFF. In DNA form, the CDR3 reads TGTGCCAGTAGTAGACAGAGAACTAATGAAAAACTGTTTTTT.

The V gene is TRBV4-3, the J gene TRBJ1-6, with D possibly being TRBD1 (5 bases). The length of the CDR3 is 14 residues. Germline CDR1 reads LGHNA; CDR2 reads YSLEER. V dropped 6 bases and J dropped 7 bases, with 13 bases sitting between them. The DNA for the CDR3 is TGCGCCAGCAGAAAGGGGACTGTAAATTCACCCCTCCACTTT. Translated: CASRKGTVNSPLHF.

The chain links TRBV27 to TRBJ2-3; no reliable D call. V gave up 4 bases and J gave up 1 base, with 9 bases separating them. Looked up from germline, CDR1 is MNHEY and CDR2 is SMNVEV (reference sequence). This CDR3 spans 14 amino acids. The CDR3: CASSSLRGTDTQYF. The CDR3 coding sequence is TGTGCCAGCAGTTCCCTCCGGGGCACAGATACGCAGTATTTT.

The rearrangement links TRBV15 to TRBJ2-3, with 7 bases that match TRBD1. V was clipped by 6 bases and J by 6 bases; unmatched bases: 3. This CDR3 spans 12 amino acids. Germline CDR1 and CDR2: LNHNV and YYDKDF (reference sequence). CDR3 coding DNA: TGTGCCACCAGGCGACAGGGCGATACGCAGTATTTT. Amino acids: CATRRQGDTQYF.

The chain is built from TRBV5-1 and TRBJ2-2; a possible D gene is TRBD1 (6 bases). This CDR3 has 15 residues. Trimming shortened V by 0 bases and J by 4 bases, and 10 bases separated the two germline ends. The germline V gene encodes CDR1 SGHRS and CDR2 YFSETQ. The CDR3 here is CASSLAGTFTGELFF. The CDR3 DNA sequence: TGCGCCAGCAGCTTGGCCGGGACATTCACCGGGGAGCTGTTTTTT.

A few counts support this clone. V and J are TRBV5-4 and TRBJ1-3, with 8 bases lining up with TRBD1. The germline gives CDR1 SGHNT, CDR2 YYREEE (reference sequence). This CDR3 region has 16 residues. J was trimmed by 4 bases and V by 0 bases; bases with no gene match: 6. DNA of the CDR3: TGTGCCAGCAGCTTGGGGACAGGGTCGCGAGGAAACACCATATATTTT. Its translation: CASSLGTGSRGNTIYF.

The V and J genes are TRBV6-1 and TRBJ1-5, with a weak D call TRBD1 (5 bases). Trimming removed 1 base at V and 2 bases at J, with 9 bases between. The CDR3 contains 15 residues. Germline CDR1 and CDR2: MNHNS and SASEGT. CDR3: CASSEGAGGNQPQHF. DNA of the CDR3: TGTGCCAGCAGTGAAGGGGCGGGGGGCAATCAGCCCCAGCATTTT.

The chain couples TRBV19 to TRBJ2-1; 7 nucleotides align to TRBD1. Trimming at V came to 5 bases and at J to 2 bases, leaving 6 bases not matched to a gene. Looked up from germline, CDR1 is LNHDA and CDR2 is SQIVND (reference sequence). This CDR3 has 15 residues. The CDR3 DNA reads TGTGCCAGTAGTCCAGCCGGGACAGCCTACAATGAGCAGTTCTTC. It translates to CASSPAGTAYNEQFF.

This chain connects TRBV5-1 to TRBJ1-1; 11 positions match TRBD1. Trimming took 4 bases from V and 0 from J; bases not matched to a gene: 8. CDR1 and CDR2 from the germline V gene are SGHRS and YFSETQ. The CDR3 runs to 17 residues. The CDR3 DNA reads TGCGCCAGCAGCCCAGGACAGGGGGCTCGGATGAACACTGAAGCTTTCTTT. Residues: CASSPGQGARMNTEAFF.

The chain couples TRBV30 to TRBJ2-1; a possible D gene is TRBD2 (5 bases). Per germline, CDR1 GTSNPN and CDR2 SVGIG (reference sequence). The CDR3 has 15 residues. V gave up 0 bases and J gave up 0 bases, with 9 bases separating them. The CDR3 DNA sequence: TGTGCCTGGAGTGTGGACTTCCTCTCCTACAATGAGCAGTTCTTC. This sequence encodes CAWSVDFLSYNEQFF.

This chain links TRBV7-3 with TRBJ2-3; possibly TRBD2 for D (5 bases). Trimming left V 6 bases short and J 0 bases short, with 10 bases between. The CDR3 is made up of 14 amino acids. The germline CDR1 and CDR2 sequences are SGHTA and FQGTGA. CDR3 nucleotide sequence: TGTGCCAGCAGTTTACTAGGAAGCACAGATACGCAGTATTTT. Translated, it gives CASSLLGSTDTQYF.

This chain uses TRBV29-1 with TRBJ2-1, with TRBD2 as a possible D gene (6 bases). This CDR3 is 15 amino acids long. Germline V gene data show CDR1 as SQVTM and CDR2 as ANQGSEA. Trimming pared 4 bases from V and 3 bases from J, leaving 16 bases between. The CDR3 region has the DNA TGCAGCGTTGGCCTCGCTACTAGCATCTACAATGAGCAGTTCTTC. It yields the protein CSVGLATSIYNEQFF.

This clone was seen just once. This chain links TRBV18 with TRBJ2-1, with 11 bases matching TRBD2. The CDR3 covers 16 residues. CDR1 and CDR2 from the germline V gene are KGHSH and LQKENI. V lost 3 bases to trimming and J lost 4 bases; unmatched junction nucleotides: 5. The CDR3 loop reads CASSPMGLAVYNEQFF. In DNA, the CDR3 is TGTGCCAGCTCACCGATGGGACTAGCGGTTTACAATGAGCAGTTCTTC.

V usage is TRBV7-8 and J usage is TRBJ2-3; 7 bases fit TRBD2. The length of the CDR3 is 15 residues. CDR1 and CDR2 from the germline V gene are SGHVS and FQNEAQ. The J segment lost 4 bases and the V segment lost 4 bases, leaving 8 bases of the junction unmatched. The CDR3 is CASSSRTRRADTQYF. In DNA, the CDR3 is TGTGCCAGCAGCTCACGGACTAGGAGGGCAGATACGCAGTATTTT.

The chain is built from TRBV24-1 and TRBJ2-6, with a possible D match to TRBD2 (6 bases). Looked up from germline, CDR1 is KGHDR and CDR2 is SFDVKD. This CDR3 has 18 amino acids. V was shortened by 6 bases and J by 1 base, with 18 bases between the two germline ends. CDR3 bases: TGTGCCACCAGTACGACTCGGGACTCCCCTTCTGGGGCCAACGTCCTGACTTTC. Protein product: CATSTTRDSPSGANVLTF.

This chain links TRBV7-9 with TRBJ2-7; TRBD2 agrees at 11 bases. Germline CDR1 SEHNR, CDR2 FQNEAQ (reference sequence). The CDR3 consists of 19 residues. After removal of 3 bases from V and 2 bases from J, the junction contained 15 bases not matched to a gene. The CDR3 loop is CASSFSLAGVHPQPYEQYV. CDR3 sequence (DNA): TGTGCCAGCAGCTTTTCACTAGCGGGGGTTCACCCCCAGCCCTACGAGCAGTACGTC.

The chain joins TRBV6-2 or TRBV6-3 to TRBJ2-2, with D possibly TRBD2 on 6 matching bases. Between the trimmed V and J ends, which lost 1 base and 4 bases, there was a span of 10 bases. From germline, CDR1 is MNHEY and CDR2 SVGEGT. The CDR3 loop spans 15 amino acids. The CDR3 DNA reads as TGTGCCAGCAGTTACTTGGCGGGAACCACCGGGGAGCTGTTTTTT. It codes for CASSYLAGTTGELFF.

The V call is TRBV27, the J call TRBJ1-1; possible D gene TRBD1, 5 bases. The CDR3 length is 19 residues. V gave up 6 bases and J gave up 1 base, with 27 bases separating them. Germline values: CDR1 MNHEY, CDR2 SMNVEV (reference sequence). DNA of the CDR3: TGTGCCAGCAGCCAAAGGGGTAACCCGGGAGGGACGGCGAACACTGAAGCTTTCTTT. Translated: CASSQRGNPGGTANTEAFF.

DNA for the CDR3: TGTGCCACCAGCGCCACCGGGACAGGGTCCTACGAGCAGTACTTC. This codes for CATSATGTGSYEQYF. V gene TRBV24-1 combines with J gene TRBJ2-7, with 9 positions matching TRBD1. This CDR3 contains 15 residues. V shed 7 bases, J shed 1 base, and the junction held 7 bases outside the gene matches. Germline V lookup: CDR1 KGHDR, CDR2 SFDVKD.

This clone showed up just a few times. The V call is TRBV29-1, the J call TRBJ2-1; unclear D gene. V shed 4 bases and J shed 5 bases, with 9 bases lying between them. Germline V lookup: CDR1 SQVTM, CDR2 ANQGSEA. The CDR3 is made up of 12 amino acids. CDR3 sequence reads: CSVGSADNEQFF. The CDR3 nucleotides read TGCAGCGTTGGGTCCGCAGACAATGAGCAGTTCTTC.

The V call is TRBV10-3, the J call TRBJ1-2; D gene uncertain. The CDR3 totals 13 residues. Trimming shortened V by 6 bases and J by 6 bases, and 14 bases separated the two germline ends. In germline, CDR1 is ENHRY, CDR2 SYGVKD. As DNA, the CDR3 is TGTGCCATCAGCGAGAGGCTATTGGATGGCTACACCTTC. Protein: CAISERLLDGYTF.

The rearrangement uses TRBV9 and TRBJ2-7, with 7 bases aligning to TRBD1. CDR1 and CDR2 from the germline V gene are SGDLS and YYNGEE. The CDR3 covers 15 residues. With 3 bases clipped from V and 0 bases from J, the junction kept 6 bases outside the gene matches. CDR3 coding DNA: TGTGCCAGCAGCGCCCGGGACAGTGCCTCCTACGAGCAGTACTTC. Its translation is CASSARDSASYEQYF.

The rearrangement uses TRBV5-1 and TRBJ2-1, with D tentatively TRBD1 or TRBD2 (6 bases each). This CDR3 region has 15 residues. CDR1 SGHRS and CDR2 YFSETQ come from the germline V gene. V lost 5 bases, J lost 0 bases, and 12 bases lay in between. The CDR3 nucleotides are TGCGCCAGCAGACGCGGGGACATCTCCTACAATGAGCAGTTCTTC. It specifies CASRRGDISYNEQFF.

V is TRBV6-4 and J is TRBJ1-2; D remains ambiguous. Germline V gene data show CDR1 as MRHNA and CDR2 as SNTAGT. V lost 2 bases, J lost 4 bases, and 38 bases lay in between. This CDR3 has 23 amino acids. The CDR3 nucleotides read TGTGCCAGCAGTGACCCGTCGAGCCCCCCTAAGCCCCTGCGATCAGGAGAGTCCTATGGCTACACCTTC. It yields the protein CASSDPSSPPKPLRSGESYGYTF.

The CDR3 sequence is CASSLADRGRPGGEKLFF. The CDR3 bases are TGCGCCAGCAGCTTGGCGGACAGGGGGCGACCCGGGGGTGAAAAACTGTTTTTT. The genes are TRBV5-1 and TRBJ1-4; TRBD1 matches 11 bases. V gave up 0 bases and J gave up 7 bases; unmatched junction bases: 11. Germline CDR1 and CDR2: SGHRS and YFSETQ. The CDR3 is 18 residues long. Looking up the rest from reference TRBV5-1 and TRBJ1-4 gives the full variable domain: KAGVTQTPRYLIKTRGQQVTLSCSPISGHRSVSWYQQTPGQGLQFLFEYFSETQRNKGNFPGRFSGRQFSNSRSEMNVSTLELGDSALYLCASSLADRGRPGGEKLFFGSGTQLSVL.

This clone was observed once. The gene calls are TRBV4-2 and TRBJ2-1; 12 bases fit TRBD2. CDR3 length: 18 amino acids. The ends lost 4 bases at V and 4 bases at J; junction bases unmatched: 11. CDR1 is LGHNA, CDR2 YNFKEQ, per germline. DNA of the CDR3: TGTGCCAGCAGCCCCCGGGTGCCTAGCGGGGGGGTTTACAATGAGCAGTTCTTC. It translates to CASSPRVPSGGVYNEQFF.

The V gene is TRBV5-1, the J gene TRBJ1-1; D is uncertain. The V and J ends lost 0 bases and 1 base respectively, with 4 bases between them. CDR3 size: 13 residues. Per the germline V gene, CDR1 is SGHRS and CDR2 is YFSETQ. The CDR3 nucleotides read TGCGCCAGCAGCTTGGACAGGAACACTGAAGCTTTCTTT. This codes for CASSLDRNTEAFF.

The genes are TRBV27 and TRBJ1-5; TRBD1 is a possible D gene (6 bases). The CDR3 covers 16 residues. V lost 5 bases and J 0 bases, leaving 14 bases between the germline ends. Germline CDR1 reads MNHEY; CDR2 reads SMNVEV (reference sequence). This CDR3 is CASSPPGQISNQPQHF. CDR3 sequence (DNA): TGTGCCAGCAGTCCCCCCGGACAGATTAGCAATCAGCCCCAGCATTTT.

The chain carries TRBV18 and TRBJ2-3; 11 nucleotides match TRBD2. Germline V lookup: CDR1 KGHSH, CDR2 LQKENI. With 5 bases clipped from V and 8 bases from J, the junction kept 12 bases outside the gene matches. This CDR3 contains 16 residues. The CDR3 bases are TGTGCCAGCTCAGTTGGGACTAGCGGTCCGGGCGGTACGCAGTATTTT. Its translation is CASSVGTSGPGGTQYF.

The genes are TRBV9 and TRBJ2-7; D remains ambiguous. Trimming cost V 0 bases and J 2 bases, with 9 bases left between them. This CDR3 spans 14 amino acids. Germline CDR1 SGDLS, CDR2 YYNGEE. For the CDR3, the DNA is TGTGCCAGCAGCGTAGAACAGTTCCCCTACGAGCAGTACTTC. Its translation: CASSVEQFPYEQYF.